The 12 T cell receptor beta chains given below trace back to one sample, sequenced in a study of T cell clonality in common variable immunodeficiency. Study-level points and caveats: In common variable immunodeficiency, TCR beta chains reportedly carried fewer deletions and N-nucleotide insertions.

Libraries were prepared by immunoSEQ multiplex PCR; TCRdb keeps only in-frame clonotypes and omits some of them. The sample gives about 20,000 clones, none seen only once, and the top ten clones hold around 2.6%. Their recognized antigens are unknown. Material: peripheral blood mononuclear cells. These receptors all stem from a human donor with common variable immunodeficiency.

This clone was counted between two and nine times. The read ends 3 residues early relative to the CDR3; the germline J gene fills the gap. The gene calls are TRBV19 and TRBJ1-2; no firm D call. This CDR3 comprises 15 residues. Per germline, CDR1 LNHDA and CDR2 SQIVND (reference sequence). V was shortened by 1 base and J by 5 bases, with 14 bases between the two germline ends. The chain's CDR3 is CASSIVGDSAYGYTF. The CDR3 DNA, read in part, is TGTGCCAGTAGTATAGTTGGAGACTCAGCATATGGC.

About this clone: The observed sequence ends 3 residues before the CDR3 terminus, with the missing tail filled in from the germline J gene. The J gene is TRBJ1-4, the V gene TRBV23-1; D perhaps matches TRBD1 (5 bases). TRBV23-1 is recorded as an ORF, its role being uncertain. This CDR3 is 11 amino acids long. Trimming left V 8 bases short and J 8 bases short, with 9 bases between. CDR3 protein: CASGAGEKLFF. Partial CDR3 DNA: TGCGCCAGCGGCGCAGGGGAAAAA.

In regard to this clone: Read data end 3 residues before the CDR3 end; the end is taken from the germline J gene. The rearrangement uses TRBV19 and TRBJ2-5; TRBD2 matches at 7 bases. This CDR3 is built from 14 residues. Trimming cost V 5 bases and J 2 bases; bases outside gene matches: 5. Germline loops: CDR1 LNHDA, CDR2 SQIVND (reference sequence). The CDR3 reads CASSSGGVQETQYF. Incomplete CDR3 DNA: TGTGCCAGTAGTTCTGGGGGGGTTCAAGAGACC.

This clone was seen more than once but under ten times. The CDR3 extends 3 residues past the end of the read, so its final part is completed from the germline J gene. The chain uses TRBV7-3 and TRBJ2-1, with TRBD2 matching over 9 bases. CDR3 size: 15 residues. V trimming: 5 bases; J trimming: 4 bases; junction bases outside the gene matches: 6. The germline V gene encodes CDR1 SGHTA and CDR2 FQGTGA. The sequenced CDR3 bases are TGTGCCAGCAGCCCCCTAGCGGGATTTTACAATGAG. Its translation: CASSPLAGFYNE. The complete CDR3 sequence is CASSPLAGFYNEQFF. The full variable domain, rest sourced from reference TRBV7-3 and TRBJ2-1, is GAGVSQTPSNKVTEKGKYVELRCDPISGHTALYWYRQSLGQGPEFLIYFQGTGAADDSGLPNDRFFAVRPEGSVSTLKIQRTERGDSAVYLCASSPLAGFYNEQFFGPGTRLTVL.

Concerning this clone: The sequence runs out 3 residues before the end of the CDR3; the remainder is reconstructed from the germline J gene. J is TRBJ2-5 and V is TRBV18, with TRBD2 identical over 7 bases. CDR1 is KGHSH and CDR2 is LQKENI in the germline V gene. The CDR3 has 15 residues. Unmatched junction bases numbered 4, after V lost 2 bases and J lost 1 base. The CDR3 spells CASSPVLAAQETQYF. The sequenced CDR3 bases are TGTGCCAGCTCACCAGTTCTAGCGGCCCAAGAGACC.

This clone has a handful of counts. Read coverage stops 3 residues before the CDR3 terminus; the germline J gene supplies the remainder. The gene calls are TRBV6-2 or TRBV6-3 and TRBJ1-4; D uncertain. CDR3 length equals 14 residues. CDR1 is MNHEY and CDR2 is SVGEGT in the germline V gene. V lost 2 bases and J 8 bases, leaving 12 bases between the germline ends. The CDR3 loop is CASSYNEDTEKLFF. CDR3 bases read: TGTGCCAGCAGTTACAATGAAGACACCGAAAAA.

In this sample, this clone turned up a few times. Incomplete CDR3 DNA: TGTGCCAGCTCACCAGGAAGGGCGGGCGAG. Translating it yields CASSPGRAGE. The full-length CDR3 reads as CASSPGRAGEQYF. The chain is built from TRBV18 and TRBJ2-7, with D possibly matching TRBD2 (5 bases). The read stops 3 residues short of the end of the CDR3; the missing end is completed from the germline J gene. The germline CDR1 and CDR2 sequences are KGHSH and LQKENI. Trimming took 2 bases from V and 6 from J, leaving 11 bases between them. The CDR3 spans 13 residues.

This clone was detected only a few times. The read terminates 3 residues ahead of where the CDR3 ends, so the germline J gene completes it. V usage is TRBV18 and J usage is TRBJ2-5; tentatively, D is TRBD2 (5 bases). The CDR3 totals 13 residues. Trimming removed 4 bases from V and 2 bases from J, with 8 bases in between. Germline-derived CDR1 and CDR2 are KGHSH and LQKENI. The CDR3 is CASSLGVQETQYF. CDR3 DNA, as far as it was read: TGTGCCAGCTCACTCGGGGTGCAAGAGACC.

Turning to this clone: Sequencing ends 3 residues short of the CDR3 end; the germline J gene provides the rest. The rearrangement joins TRBV7-9 to TRBJ2-7, with D perhaps TRBD1 (5 bases). The germline V gene encodes CDR1 SEHNR and CDR2 FQNEAQ (reference sequence). V was cut by 5 bases and J by 4 bases, with 12 bases left in between. CDR3 length: 13 residues. The CDR3 spells CASSPQTEYEQYF. Incomplete CDR3 DNA: TGTGCCAGCAGCCCACAGACAGAGTACGAG.

As regards this clone: The sequenced fragment ends 3 residues before the CDR3 boundary, so the rest is inferred from the germline J gene. The chain carries TRBV19 and TRBJ1-1; TRBD1 agrees at 8 bases. The germline V gene encodes CDR1 LNHDA and CDR2 SQIVND (reference sequence). Trimming at V came to 6 bases and at J to 4 bases, leaving 10 bases not matched to a gene. The CDR3 consists of 15 residues. The sequenced part of the CDR3 DNA is TGTGCCAGTAGACCGGGACAGGTTTGGAGCACTGAA. Translation gives CASRPGQVWSTE. The entire CDR3 sequence reads CASRPGQVWSTEAFF. Full variable domain (remainder filled in from reference TRBV19 and TRBJ1-1): DGGITQSPKYLFRKEGQNVTLSCEQNLNHDAMYWYRQDPGQGLRLIYYSQIVNDFQKGDIAEGYSVSREKKESFPLTVTSAQKNPTAFYLCASRPGQVWSTEAFFGQGTRLTVV.

This clone has more than one count but fewer than ten. From the germline J gene comes the end of the CDR3, since the read stops 3 residues before it. The chain employs TRBV7-2 and TRBJ2-5, with no clear D. V lost 8 bases and J lost 4, with 11 bases in between. Germline V gives CDR1 SGHTA, CDR2 FQGNSA. The CDR3 is made up of 12 amino acids. CDR3 protein: CASRGEAETQYF. CDR3 bases read: TGTGCCAGCCGCGGAGAGGCAGAGACC.

This clone has a handful of counts. The read comes to an end 3 residues before the CDR3 does, leaving the germline J gene to fill in the end. The rearrangement links TRBV7-2 to TRBJ2-5; TRBD2 matches at 10 bases. The V segment lost 0 bases and the J segment 4 bases; nucleotides outside the gene matches: 5. The germline CDR1 and CDR2 sequences are SGHTA and FQGNSA. This CDR3 contains 16 residues. CDR3 loop: CASSLARLAGVETQYF. The part of the CDR3 DNA that was read is TGTGCCAGCAGCTTAGCGCGCCTAGCGGGGGTAGAGACC.